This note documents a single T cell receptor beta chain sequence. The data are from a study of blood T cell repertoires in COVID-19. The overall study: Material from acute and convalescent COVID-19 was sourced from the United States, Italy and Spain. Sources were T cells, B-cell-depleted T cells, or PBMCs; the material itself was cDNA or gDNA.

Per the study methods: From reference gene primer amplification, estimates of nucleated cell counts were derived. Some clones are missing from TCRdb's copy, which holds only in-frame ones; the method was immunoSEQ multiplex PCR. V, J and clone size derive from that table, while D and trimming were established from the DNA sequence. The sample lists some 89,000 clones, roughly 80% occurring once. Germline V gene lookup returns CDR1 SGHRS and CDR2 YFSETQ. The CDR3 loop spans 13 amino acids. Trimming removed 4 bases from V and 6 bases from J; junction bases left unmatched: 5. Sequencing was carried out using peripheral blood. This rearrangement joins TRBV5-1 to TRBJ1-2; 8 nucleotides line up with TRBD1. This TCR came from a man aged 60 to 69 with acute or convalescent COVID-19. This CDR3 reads CASSPRTGNGYTF. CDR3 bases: TGCGCCAGCAGCCCCCGGACAGGGAATGGCTACACCTTC.